This T cell receptor beta chain comes out of a study of T-cell memory formation after mild COVID-19. Study-wide results and caveats: Clones from the second wave (peaking day 37) had unconfirmed SARS-CoV-2 specificity.

This CDR3 is 12 amino acids long. The germline V gene encodes CDR1 SNHLY and CDR2 FYNNEI. The V end was cut by 5 bases, the J end by 5 bases, with 6 bases between. This clonotype was recorded at least ten times. Antigen unknown. TCRdb reanalysed the 5' RACE reads using MiXCR and keeps one entry per CDR3 protein. The data show tens of thousands of distinct CDR3 sequences, around a fifth seen once. The sequence was collected from an adult who had mild COVID-19 (a few samples of this study predate the infection). Cell type and time point are not known. Sequenced sample: PBMCs or a T cell subset sorted from them (not recorded which). This rearrangement joins TRBV2 to TRBJ2-2; a weak D match, TRBD2 (5 bases). CDR3: CASSRLTGELFF. The CDR3 DNA reads TGTGCCAGCAGTCGACTAACCGGGGAGCTGTTTTTT.